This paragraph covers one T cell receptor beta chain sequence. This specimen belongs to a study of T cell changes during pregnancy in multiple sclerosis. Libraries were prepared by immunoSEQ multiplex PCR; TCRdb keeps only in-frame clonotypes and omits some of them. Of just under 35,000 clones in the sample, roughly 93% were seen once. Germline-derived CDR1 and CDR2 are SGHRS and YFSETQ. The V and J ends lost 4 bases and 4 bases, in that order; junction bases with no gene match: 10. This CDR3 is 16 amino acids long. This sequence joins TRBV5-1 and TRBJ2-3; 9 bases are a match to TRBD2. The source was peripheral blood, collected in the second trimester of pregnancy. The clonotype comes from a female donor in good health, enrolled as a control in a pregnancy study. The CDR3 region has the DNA TGCGCCAGCAGCGTTGCCCTAGCGGGATCGGCAGATACGCAGTATTTT. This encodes CASSVALAGSADTQYF.